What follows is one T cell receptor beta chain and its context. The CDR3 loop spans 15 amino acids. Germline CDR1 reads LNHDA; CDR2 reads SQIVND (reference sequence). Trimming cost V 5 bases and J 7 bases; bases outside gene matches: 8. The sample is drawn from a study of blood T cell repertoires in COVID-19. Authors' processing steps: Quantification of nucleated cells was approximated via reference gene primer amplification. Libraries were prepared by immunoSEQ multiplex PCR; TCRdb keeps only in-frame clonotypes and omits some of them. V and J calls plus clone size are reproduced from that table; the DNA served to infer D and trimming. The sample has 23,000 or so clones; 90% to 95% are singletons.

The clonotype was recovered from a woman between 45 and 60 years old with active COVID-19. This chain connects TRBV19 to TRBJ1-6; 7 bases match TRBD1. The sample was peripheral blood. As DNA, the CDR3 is TGTGCCAGTAGTGGGGGTACAGGGGACAATTCACCCCTCCACTTT. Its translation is CASSGGTGDNSPLHF.